These T cell receptor beta chains were read from a single sample in a study of T cell repertoires in cytomegalovirus infection. Antigens of these TCRs are unknown. TCRdb re-analysed the reads in MiXCR, keeping a single row per CDR3 protein. The sample consists of some 920,000 distinct CDR3 sequences, around 32% of them appearing once. The source was cultured CD8+ T cells from PBMCs, collected from culture after CMV antigen stimulation. The receptors were sampled from a human donor in good health (CMV status not recorded). Some clones in this sample may be carry-over from other donors' samples. The CDR3 runs from the conserved cysteine through the conserved F or W. D genes are given only for firm matches. Part of the rows lack a size; the others show once, few, many or a class for expanded clones.

V gene: TRBV7-9; clone size: few; J gene: TRBJ2-5; D gene: TRBD1; CDR3 DNA: TGTGCCAGCAGCTTTACAGGACAGGGGGGAGAGACCCAGTACTTC; CDR3 protein: CASSFTGQGGETQYF
V gene: TRBV6-2/TRBV6-3; clone size: many; J gene: TRBJ2-1; D gene: TRBD2; CDR3 DNA: TGTGCCAGCAGTTACTCTAAGCGGGGGGACTACAATGAGCAGTTCTTC; CDR3 protein: CASSYSKRGDYNEQFF
V gene: TRBV29-1; clone size: .; J gene: TRBJ1-1; D gene: .; CDR3 DNA: TGCAGCGTTGAAGGGGTAGCTGAAGCTTTCTTT; CDR3 protein: CSVEGVAEAFF
V gene: TRBV15; clone size: .; J gene: TRBJ1-4; D gene: TRBD1; CDR3 DNA: TGTGCCACCAGCGTCGGGACAGGGTATGAAAAACTGTTTTTT; CDR3 protein: CATSVGTGYEKLFF
V gene: TRBV9; clone size: .; J gene: TRBJ1-1; D gene: .; CDR3 DNA: TGTGCCAGCAGCCCGACATTAGAGGAGGGCTACACTGAAGCTTTCTTT; CDR3 protein: CASSPTLEEGYTEAFF
V gene: TRBV7-8; clone size: few; J gene: TRBJ1-1; D gene: .; CDR3 DNA: TGTGCCAGCAGCTTAGGGGCAGGGCCTGAAGCTTTCTTT; CDR3 protein: CASSLGAGPEAFF
V gene: TRBV29-1; clone size: .; J gene: TRBJ1-1; D gene: .; CDR3 DNA: TGCAGCGTTGAACTGCACGGGGACACCCGGGGGGAAGCTTTCTTT; CDR3 protein: CSVELHGDTRGEAFF
V gene: TRBV6-2/TRBV6-3; clone size: few; J gene: TRBJ2-1; D gene: TRBD1; CDR3 DNA: TGTGCCAGCAGTTACAACCGGGACAGCTCCTACAATGAGCAGTTCTTC; CDR3 protein: CASSYNRDSSYNEQFF
V gene: TRBV7-2; clone size: few; J gene: TRBJ2-5; D gene: .; CDR3 DNA: TGTGCCAGCAGCCCCGGCAAGGGGGGAATGGAGACCCAGTACTTC; CDR3 protein: CASSPGKGGMETQYF
V gene: TRBV27; clone size: .; J gene: TRBJ2-1; D gene: .; CDR3 DNA: TGTGCCAGCAACCGGGACTCGGGCAATGAGCAGTTCTTC; CDR3 protein: CASNRDSGNEQFF
V gene: TRBV2; clone size: .; J gene: TRBJ2-1; D gene: .; CDR3 DNA: TGTGCCAGCAGTGATCCGGGGAAGGACGATGAGCAGTTCTTC; CDR3 protein: CASSDPGKDDEQFF
V gene: TRBV27; clone size: .; J gene: TRBJ1-1; D gene: TRBD1; CDR3 DNA: TGTGCCAGCAGTTGGGGACAGCCGAACACTGAAGCTTTCTTT; CDR3 protein: CASSWGQPNTEAFF
V gene: TRBV4-1; clone size: .; J gene: TRBJ1-1; D gene: TRBD1; CDR3 DNA: TGCGCCAGCAGCCACCATCTAGGGGGCAACACTGAAGCTTTCTTT; CDR3 protein: CASSHHLGGNTEAFF
V gene: TRBV6-2/TRBV6-3; clone size: many; J gene: TRBJ2-1; D gene: TRBD2; CDR3 DNA: TGTGCCAGCAGTTACCGGGAGGGGAACAATGAGCAGTTCTTC; CDR3 protein: CASSYREGNNEQFF
V gene: TRBV13; clone size: .; J gene: TRBJ2-3; D gene: .; CDR3 DNA: TGTGCCAGCAGCTTAGCCTCGTGGCGGGGTACCACAGATACGCAGTATTTT; CDR3 protein: CASSLASWRGTTDTQYF
V gene: TRBV11-2; clone size: few; J gene: TRBJ2-3; D gene: .; CDR3 DNA: TGTGCCAGCAGCCCAGGGACTGGGAGAGATACGCAGTATTTT; CDR3 protein: CASSPGTGRDTQYF
V gene: TRBV7-2; clone size: many; J gene: TRBJ2-3; D gene: .; CDR3 DNA: TGTGCCACGGAGGGGGGGATAGGGCGTTTCAGCGATACGCAGTATTTT; CDR3 protein: CATEGGIGRFSDTQYF
V gene: TRBV10-3; clone size: few; J gene: TRBJ2-6; D gene: .; CDR3 DNA: TGTGCCATCAGTGAGTGGACGGTTTCTGGGGCCAACGTCCTGACTTTC; CDR3 protein: CAISEWTVSGANVLTF
V gene: TRBV7-8; clone size: .; J gene: TRBJ2-1; D gene: .; CDR3 DNA: TGTGCCAGCAGCTTATTCCCGGGGGCAAGGGATGAGCAGTTCTTC; CDR3 protein: CASSLFPGARDEQFF
V gene: TRBV19; clone size: .; J gene: TRBJ1-5; D gene: .; CDR3 DNA: TGTGCCAGTGGACCCCCCGGTGGTCCCCAGCATTTT; CDR3 protein: CASGPPGGPQHF
V gene: TRBV5-1; clone size: .; J gene: TRBJ1-1; D gene: TRBD1; CDR3 DNA: TGCGCCAGCACCTACGGGACAGGGGACCCGGAGGCTTTCTTT; CDR3 protein: CASTYGTGDPEAFF
V gene: TRBV7-9; clone size: .; J gene: TRBJ2-1; D gene: TRBD2; CDR3 DNA: TGTGCCAGCAGCTTAGCGCAGCGAGCGGGGCTTCATGAGCAGTTCTTC; CDR3 protein: CASSLAQRAGLHEQFF
V gene: TRBV7-9; clone size: few; J gene: TRBJ2-2; D gene: .; CDR3 DNA: TGTGCCAGCAGCTCGCCTACGGGACCGCCGTCAACCGGGGAGCTGTTTTTT; CDR3 protein: CASSSPTGPPSTGELFF
V gene: TRBV19; clone size: .; J gene: TRBJ1-1; D gene: .; CDR3 DNA: TGTGCCAGTATCACCGGAGGAGGAACTGAACCTTTCTTT; CDR3 protein: CASITGGGTEPFF
V gene: TRBV7-3; clone size: many; J gene: TRBJ1-1; D gene: .; CDR3 DNA: TGTGCCAGCAGCTTGAGTTTCGACACTGAAGCTTTCTTT; CDR3 protein: CASSLSFDTEAFF
V gene: TRBV7-6; clone size: .; J gene: TRBJ2-1; D gene: .; CDR3 DNA: TGTGCCAGCAGCTGGGGGGGGGCGGATGAGCAGTTCTTC; CDR3 protein: CASSWGGADEQFF
V gene: TRBV28; clone size: .; J gene: TRBJ2-3; D gene: TRBD2; CDR3 DNA: TGTGCCAGCAGTTTCACGGGGAGGGACAGTGATAGCGGGGGGGCCGCAGATACGCAGTATTTT; CDR3 protein: CASSFTGRDSDSGGAADTQYF